This T cell receptor (beta chain) was documented in a study of blood T cell repertoires in COVID-19. Germline trimming cut 4 bases from V and 6 bases from J; bases unmatched to any gene: 13. Germline values: CDR1 SGHRS, CDR2 YFSETQ. This CDR3 spans 16 amino acids. TCRdb's table, derived via immunoSEQ multiplex PCR, lists solely in-frame clones and lacks some. The repertoire includes about 140,000 clones, roughly 90% of them detected once, and around 3.2% sits in the top ten. This clone was counted a single time. The chain links TRBV5-1 to TRBJ2-4; 7 bases are shared with TRBD1. The sequenced sample consisted of peripheral blood. The receptor comes from a man between 60 and 75 years old with active or convalescent COVID-19. The CDR3 coding sequence is TGCGCCAGCAGCGCGGAGGTTGTTCGACAGGGAAACATTCAGTACTTC. Translating it yields CASSAEVVRQGNIQYF.